This note documents a single T cell receptor (beta chain) sequence. As yet, its antigen is unknown. Treatment described: roughly 18 received Ad26.COV2.S at low or high dose, single or two shots; roughly five received placebo; per-sample allocation not given. Specimens were obtained on day 63 following the first vaccine or placebo injection. The method was immunoSEQ multiplex PCR; TCRdb's version includes in-frame clones alone and lacks a portion of them. In the table there are about 280,000 clones, 70% to 90% of which are singletons. This sample stems from a study of Ad26.COV2.S vaccination and SARS-CoV-2 variants. Germline V gene lookup returns CDR1 SEHNR and CDR2 FQNEAQ (reference sequence). This CDR3 is built from 15 residues. Trimming shortened V by 11 bases and J by 2 bases, and 16 bases separated the two germline ends. Study-level results: An underestimation of total T cell responses may have resulted from the TCR breadth and depth analyses.

The sequence was collected from a person aged 18-60 years who received the Ad26.COV2.S COVID-19 vaccine or a placebo. The chain combines TRBV7-9 with TRBJ2-6; D perhaps matches TRBD1 (6 bases). This material consisted of peripheral blood, taken in a trial of Ad26.COV2.S vaccine versus placebo. The CDR3 region has the DNA TGTGCCGGCCTGAACAGGGCCCCTGGGGCCAACGTCCTGACTTTC. Translating it yields CAGLNRAPGANVLTF.